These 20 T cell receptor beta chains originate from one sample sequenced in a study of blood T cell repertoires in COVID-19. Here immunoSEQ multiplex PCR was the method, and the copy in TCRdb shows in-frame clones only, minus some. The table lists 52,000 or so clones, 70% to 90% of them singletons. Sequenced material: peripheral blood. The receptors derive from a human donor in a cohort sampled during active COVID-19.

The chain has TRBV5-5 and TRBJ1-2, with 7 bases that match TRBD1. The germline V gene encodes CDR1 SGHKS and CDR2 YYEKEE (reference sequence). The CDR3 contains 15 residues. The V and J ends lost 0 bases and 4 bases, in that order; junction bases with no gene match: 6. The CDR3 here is CASSLGGSGGYGYTF. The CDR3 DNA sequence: TGTGCCAGCAGCTTGGGAGGTTCAGGGGGCTATGGCTACACCTTC.

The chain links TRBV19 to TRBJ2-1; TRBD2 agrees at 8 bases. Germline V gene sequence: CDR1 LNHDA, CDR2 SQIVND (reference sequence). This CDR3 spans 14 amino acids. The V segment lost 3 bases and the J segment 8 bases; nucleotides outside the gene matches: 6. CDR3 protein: CASSIRGGPHEQFF. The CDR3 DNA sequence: TGTGCCAGTAGTATTCGGGGGGGGCCTCATGAGCAGTTCTTC.

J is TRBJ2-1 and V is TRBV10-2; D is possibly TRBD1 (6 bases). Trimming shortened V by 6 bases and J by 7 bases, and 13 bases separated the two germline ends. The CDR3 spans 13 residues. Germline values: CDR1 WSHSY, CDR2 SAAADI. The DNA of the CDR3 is TGCGCCAGCAGGGTTAGCCAGGGGAATGAGCAGTTCTTC. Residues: CASRVSQGNEQFF.

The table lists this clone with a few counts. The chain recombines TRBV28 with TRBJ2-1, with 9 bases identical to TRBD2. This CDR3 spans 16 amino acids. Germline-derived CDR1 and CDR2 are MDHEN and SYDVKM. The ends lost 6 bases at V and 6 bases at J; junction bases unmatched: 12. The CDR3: CASRSSAGGPINEQFF. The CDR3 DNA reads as TGTGCCAGCAGGTCCTCGGCGGGAGGGCCCATCAATGAGCAGTTCTTC.

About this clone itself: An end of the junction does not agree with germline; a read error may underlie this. The CDR3 region is CASSPPDRNHYGHTF. In DNA, the CDR3 is TGTGCCAGCAGTCCCCCGGACAGGAATCACTATGGCCACACCTTC. This chain connects TRBV6-5 to TRBJ1-2, with TRBD1 matching over 7 bases. There are 15 residues in the CDR3. Germline CDR1 MNHEY, CDR2 SVGAGI.

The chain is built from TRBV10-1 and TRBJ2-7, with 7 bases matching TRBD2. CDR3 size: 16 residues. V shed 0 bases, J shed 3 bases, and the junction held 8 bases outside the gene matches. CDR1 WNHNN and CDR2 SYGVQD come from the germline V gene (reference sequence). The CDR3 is CASSESGGGMDYEQYF. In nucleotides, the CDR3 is TGCGCCAGCAGTGAGTCTGGGGGGGGGATGGACTACGAGCAGTACTTC.

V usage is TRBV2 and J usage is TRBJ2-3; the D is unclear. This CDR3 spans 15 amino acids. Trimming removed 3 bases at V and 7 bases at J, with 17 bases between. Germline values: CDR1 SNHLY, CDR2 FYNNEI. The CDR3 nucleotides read TGTGCCAGCAGTGATTCGGTAGACACTTTGAATACGCAGTATTTT. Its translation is CASSDSVDTLNTQYF. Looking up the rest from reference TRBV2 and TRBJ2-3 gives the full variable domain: EPEVTQTPSHQVTQMGQEVILRCVPISNHLYFYWYRQILGQKVEFLVSFYNNEISEKSEIFDDQFSVERPDGSNFTLKIRSTKLEDSAMYFCASSDSVDTLNTQYFGPGTRLTVL.

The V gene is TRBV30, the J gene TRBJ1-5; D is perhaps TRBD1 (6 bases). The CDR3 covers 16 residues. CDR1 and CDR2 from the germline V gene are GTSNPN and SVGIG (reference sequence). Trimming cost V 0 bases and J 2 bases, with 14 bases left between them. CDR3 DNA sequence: TGTGCCTGGAGTGTACCAGGGGCGAAGGGCAATCAGCCCCAGCATTTT. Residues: CAWSVPGAKGNQPQHF.

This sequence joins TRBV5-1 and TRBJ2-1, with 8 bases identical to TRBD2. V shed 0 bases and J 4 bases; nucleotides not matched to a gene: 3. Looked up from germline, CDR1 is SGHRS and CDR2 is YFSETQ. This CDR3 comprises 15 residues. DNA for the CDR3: TGCGCCAGCAGCTTGGTACAGCGGGAGTACAATGAGCAGTTCTTC. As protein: CASSLVQREYNEQFF.

The CDR3 DNA sequence: TGTGCCAGCAGACAGGACAGGGACTACGAGCAGTACTTC. Translating gives CASRQDRDYEQYF. The chain joins TRBV28 to TRBJ2-7; 8 bases agree with TRBD1. From germline, CDR1 is MDHEN and CDR2 SYDVKM. Germline trimming cut 6 bases from V and 3 bases from J; bases unmatched to any gene: 4. CDR3 length: 13 residues. The whole variable domain, remainder taken from reference TRBV28 and TRBJ2-7, is DVKVTQSSRYLVKRTGEKVFLECVQDMDHENMFWYRQDPGLGLRLIYFSYDVKMKEKGDIPEGYSVSREKKERFSLILESASTNQTSMYLCASRQDRDYEQYFGPGTRLTVT.

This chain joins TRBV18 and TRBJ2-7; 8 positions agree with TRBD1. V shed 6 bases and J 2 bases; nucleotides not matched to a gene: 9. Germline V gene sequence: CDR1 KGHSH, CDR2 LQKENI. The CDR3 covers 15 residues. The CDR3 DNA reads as TGTGCCAGCTCTCCTGGACAGGGTTTGGCCTACGAGCAGTACTTC. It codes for CASSPGQGLAYEQYF.

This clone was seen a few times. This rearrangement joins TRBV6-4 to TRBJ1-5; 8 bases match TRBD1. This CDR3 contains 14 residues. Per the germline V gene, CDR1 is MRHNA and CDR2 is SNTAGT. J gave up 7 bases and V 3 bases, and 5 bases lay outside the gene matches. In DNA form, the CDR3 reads TGTGCCAGCAGTGAATCGGCAGGGGGCCAGCCCCAGCATTTT. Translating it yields CASSESAGGQPQHF.

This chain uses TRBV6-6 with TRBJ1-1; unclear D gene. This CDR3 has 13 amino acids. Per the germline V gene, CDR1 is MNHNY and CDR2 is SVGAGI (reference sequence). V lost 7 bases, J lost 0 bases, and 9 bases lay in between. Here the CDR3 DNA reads TGTGCCAGCACCGTAGGAGTGAACACTGAAGCTTTCTTT. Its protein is CASTVGVNTEAFF.

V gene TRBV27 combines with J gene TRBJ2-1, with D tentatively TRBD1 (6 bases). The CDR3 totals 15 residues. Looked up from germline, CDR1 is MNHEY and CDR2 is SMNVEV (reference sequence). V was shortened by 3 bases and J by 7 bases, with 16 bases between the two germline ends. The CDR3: CASSFGSGVGNEQFF. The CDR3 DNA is TGTGCCAGCAGTTTTGGTTCAGGGGTTGGGAATGAGCAGTTCTTC.

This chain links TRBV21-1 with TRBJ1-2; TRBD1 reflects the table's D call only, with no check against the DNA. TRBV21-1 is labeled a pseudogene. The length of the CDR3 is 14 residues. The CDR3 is CASSKVIGTDGYTF. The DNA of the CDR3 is TGTGCCAGCAGCAAAGTAATAGGGACAGACGGCTACACCTTC.

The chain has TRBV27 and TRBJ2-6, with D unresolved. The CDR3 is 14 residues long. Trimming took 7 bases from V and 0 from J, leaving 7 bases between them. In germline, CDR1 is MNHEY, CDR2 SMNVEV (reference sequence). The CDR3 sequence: CASKLSSGANVLTF. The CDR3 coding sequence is TGTGCCAGCAAATTGAGCTCTGGGGCCAACGTCCTGACTTTC.

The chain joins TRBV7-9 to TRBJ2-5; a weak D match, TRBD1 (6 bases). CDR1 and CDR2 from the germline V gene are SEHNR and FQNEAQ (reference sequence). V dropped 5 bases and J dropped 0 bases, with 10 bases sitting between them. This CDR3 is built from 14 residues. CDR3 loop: CASSQWTDQETQYF. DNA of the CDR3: TGTGCCAGCAGCCAGTGGACAGACCAAGAGACCCAGTACTTC.

The CDR3 is CSVEGTVNYGYTF. The CDR3 nucleotides read TGCAGCGTTGAAGGGACAGTTAACTATGGCTACACCTTC. The chain combines TRBV29-1 with TRBJ1-2, with a weak D call TRBD1 (6 bases). Germline assignment: CDR1 SQVTM and CDR2 ANQGSEA. The CDR3 sequence is 13 residues long. The V gene lost 1 base and the J gene lost 1 base, with 7 bases spanning the gap.

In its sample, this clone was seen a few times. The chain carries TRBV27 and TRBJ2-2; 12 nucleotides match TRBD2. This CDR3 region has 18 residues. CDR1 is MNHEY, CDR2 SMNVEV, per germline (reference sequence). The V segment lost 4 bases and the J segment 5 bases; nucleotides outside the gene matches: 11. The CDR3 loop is CASSSPLAGGHPTGELFF. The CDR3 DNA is TGTGCCAGCAGTTCACCCCTAGCGGGGGGGCACCCTACCGGGGAGCTGTTTTTT.

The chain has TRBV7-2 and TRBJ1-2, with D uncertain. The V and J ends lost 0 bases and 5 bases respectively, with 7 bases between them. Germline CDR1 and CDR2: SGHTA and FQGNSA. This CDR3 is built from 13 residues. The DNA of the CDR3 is TGTGCCAGCAGCTTAGCGCTCCGGTATGGCTACACCTTC. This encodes CASSLALRYGYTF.